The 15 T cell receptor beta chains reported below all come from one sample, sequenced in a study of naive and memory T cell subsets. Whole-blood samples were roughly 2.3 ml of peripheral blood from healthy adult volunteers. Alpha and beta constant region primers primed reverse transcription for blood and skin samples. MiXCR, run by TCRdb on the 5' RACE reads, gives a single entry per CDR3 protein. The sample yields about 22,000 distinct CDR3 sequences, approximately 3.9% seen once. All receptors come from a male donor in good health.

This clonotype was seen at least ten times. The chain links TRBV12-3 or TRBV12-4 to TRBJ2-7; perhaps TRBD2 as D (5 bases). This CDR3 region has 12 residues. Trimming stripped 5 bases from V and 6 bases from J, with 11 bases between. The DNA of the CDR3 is TGTGCCAGCAGTAAACCTCGGGGCGAGCAGTACTTC. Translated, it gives CASSKPRGEQYF.

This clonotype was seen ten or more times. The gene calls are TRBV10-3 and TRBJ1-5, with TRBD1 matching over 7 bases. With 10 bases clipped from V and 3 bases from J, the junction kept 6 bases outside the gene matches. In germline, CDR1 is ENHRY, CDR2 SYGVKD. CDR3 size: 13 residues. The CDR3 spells CATSGQDNQPQHF. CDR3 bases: TGTGCCACCTCCGGACAGGACAATCAGCCCCAGCATTTT.

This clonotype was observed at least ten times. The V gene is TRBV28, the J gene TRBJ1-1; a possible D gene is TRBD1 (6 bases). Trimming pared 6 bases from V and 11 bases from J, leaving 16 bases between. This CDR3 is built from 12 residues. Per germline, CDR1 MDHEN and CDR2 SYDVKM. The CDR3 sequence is CASRTTGLDAFF. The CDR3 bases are TGTGCCAGCAGGACCACAGGGTTAGACGCTTTCTTT.

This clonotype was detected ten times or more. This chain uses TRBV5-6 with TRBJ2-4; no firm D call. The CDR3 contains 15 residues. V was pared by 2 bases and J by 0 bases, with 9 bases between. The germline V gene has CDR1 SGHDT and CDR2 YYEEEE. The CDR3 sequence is CASSFRQLAKNIQYF. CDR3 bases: TGTGCCAGCAGCTTCAGGCAGCTAGCCAAAAACATTCAGTACTTC.

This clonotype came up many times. CDR3 in amino acids: CASSLDTRGDEQFF. The CDR3 bases are TGTGCCAGCAGTCTCGACACCCGGGGGGATGAGCAGTTCTTC. The rearrangement links TRBV6-5 to TRBJ2-1; 7 nucleotides line up with TRBD2. The CDR3 runs to 14 residues. Germline V gene lookup returns CDR1 MNHEY and CDR2 SVGAGI. V lost 5 bases, J lost 8 bases, and 9 bases stayed unmatched.

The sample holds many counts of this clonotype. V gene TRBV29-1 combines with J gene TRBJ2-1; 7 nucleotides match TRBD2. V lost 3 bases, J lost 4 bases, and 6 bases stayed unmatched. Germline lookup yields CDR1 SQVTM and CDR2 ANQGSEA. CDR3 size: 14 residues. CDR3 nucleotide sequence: TGCAGCGTTGAGGCTAGCGGAAATTACAATGAGCAGTTCTTC. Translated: CSVEASGNYNEQFF.

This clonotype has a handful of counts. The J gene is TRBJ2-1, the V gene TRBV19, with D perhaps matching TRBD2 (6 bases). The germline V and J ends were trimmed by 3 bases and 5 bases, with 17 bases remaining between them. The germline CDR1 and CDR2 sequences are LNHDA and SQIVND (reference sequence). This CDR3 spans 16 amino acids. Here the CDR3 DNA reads TGTGCCAGTAGTATGATCGGGCGGGGTCTTGACAATGAGCAGTTCTTC. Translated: CASSMIGRGLDNEQFF.

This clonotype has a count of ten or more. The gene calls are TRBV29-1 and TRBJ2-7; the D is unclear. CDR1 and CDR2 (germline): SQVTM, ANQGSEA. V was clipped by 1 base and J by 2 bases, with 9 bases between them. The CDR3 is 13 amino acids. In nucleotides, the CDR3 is TGCAGCGTTGAAGTTGAGGCCCCCTACGAGCAGTACTTC. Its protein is CSVEVEAPYEQYF.

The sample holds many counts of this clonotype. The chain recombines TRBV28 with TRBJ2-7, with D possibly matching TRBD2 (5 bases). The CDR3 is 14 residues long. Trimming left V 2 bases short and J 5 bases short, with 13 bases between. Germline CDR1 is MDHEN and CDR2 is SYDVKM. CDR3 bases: TGTGCCAGCAGTTTACGTCGCCTAGCCCACGAGCAGTACTTC. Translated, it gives CASSLRRLAHEQYF.

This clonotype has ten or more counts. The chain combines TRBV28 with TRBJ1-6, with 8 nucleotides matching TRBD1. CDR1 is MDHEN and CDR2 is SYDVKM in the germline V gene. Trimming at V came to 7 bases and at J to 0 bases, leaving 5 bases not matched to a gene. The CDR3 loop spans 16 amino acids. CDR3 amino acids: CASIRTGSSYNSPLHF. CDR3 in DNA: TGTGCCAGCATTAGGACAGGGAGCTCCTATAATTCACCCCTCCACTTT.

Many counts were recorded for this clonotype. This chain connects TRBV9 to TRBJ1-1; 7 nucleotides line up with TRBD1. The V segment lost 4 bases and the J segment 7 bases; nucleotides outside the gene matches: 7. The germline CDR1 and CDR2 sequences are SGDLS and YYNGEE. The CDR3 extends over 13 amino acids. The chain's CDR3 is CASSSGRGLEAFF. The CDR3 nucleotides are TGTGCCAGCAGCTCGGGGAGGGGGCTTGAAGCTTTCTTT. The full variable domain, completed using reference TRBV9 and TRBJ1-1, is DSGVTQTPKHLITATGQRVTLRCSPRSGDLSVYWYQQSLDQGLQFLIQYYNGEERAKGNILERFSAQQFPDLHSELNLSSLELGDSALYFCASSSGRGLEAFFGQGTRLTVV.

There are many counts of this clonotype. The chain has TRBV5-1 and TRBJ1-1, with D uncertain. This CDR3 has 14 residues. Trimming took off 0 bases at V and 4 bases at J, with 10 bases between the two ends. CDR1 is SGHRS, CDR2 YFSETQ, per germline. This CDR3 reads CASSLEGRSTEAFF. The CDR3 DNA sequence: TGCGCCAGCAGCTTGGAAGGACGAAGCACTGAAGCTTTCTTT.

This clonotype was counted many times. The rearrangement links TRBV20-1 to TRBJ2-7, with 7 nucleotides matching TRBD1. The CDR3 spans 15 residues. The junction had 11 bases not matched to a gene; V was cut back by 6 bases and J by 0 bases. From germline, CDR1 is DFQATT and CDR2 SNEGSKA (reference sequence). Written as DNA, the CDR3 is TGCAGTGCCCCTAACAGGGGAAAGGACTCCTACGAGCAGTACTTC. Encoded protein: CSAPNRGKDSYEQYF.

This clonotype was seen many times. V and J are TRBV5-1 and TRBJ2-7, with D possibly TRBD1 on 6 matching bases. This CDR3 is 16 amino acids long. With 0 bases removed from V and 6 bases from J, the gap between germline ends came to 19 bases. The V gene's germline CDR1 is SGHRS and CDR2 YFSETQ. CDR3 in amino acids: CASSLGGSDRCLEQYF. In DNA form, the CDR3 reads TGCGCCAGCAGCTTGGGTGGGAGTGACAGGTGCCTCGAGCAGTACTTC.

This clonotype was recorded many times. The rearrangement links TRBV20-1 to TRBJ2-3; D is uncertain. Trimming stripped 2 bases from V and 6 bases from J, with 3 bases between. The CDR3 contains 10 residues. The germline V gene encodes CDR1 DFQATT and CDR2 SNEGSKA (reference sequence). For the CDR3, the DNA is TGCAGTGCTAGAAGGGATACGCAGTATTTT. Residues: CSARRDTQYF.